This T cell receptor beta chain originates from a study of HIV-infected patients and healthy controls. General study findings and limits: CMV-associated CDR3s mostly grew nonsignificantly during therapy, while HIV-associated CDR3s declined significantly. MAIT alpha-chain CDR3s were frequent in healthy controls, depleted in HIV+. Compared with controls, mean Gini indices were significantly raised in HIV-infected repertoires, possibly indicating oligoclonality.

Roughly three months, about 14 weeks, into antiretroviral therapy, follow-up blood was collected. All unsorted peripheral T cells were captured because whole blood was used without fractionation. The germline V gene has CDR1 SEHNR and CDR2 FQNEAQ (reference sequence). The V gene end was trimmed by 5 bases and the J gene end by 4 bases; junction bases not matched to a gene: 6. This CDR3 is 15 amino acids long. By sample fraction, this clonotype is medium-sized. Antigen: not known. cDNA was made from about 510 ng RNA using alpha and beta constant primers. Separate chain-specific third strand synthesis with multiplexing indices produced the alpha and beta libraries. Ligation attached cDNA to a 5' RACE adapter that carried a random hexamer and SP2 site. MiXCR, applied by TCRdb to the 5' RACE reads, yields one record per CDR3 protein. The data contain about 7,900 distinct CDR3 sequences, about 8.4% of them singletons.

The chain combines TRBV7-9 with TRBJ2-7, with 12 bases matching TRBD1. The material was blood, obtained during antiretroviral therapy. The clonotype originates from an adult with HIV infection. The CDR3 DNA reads TGTGCCAGCAGCCACCCGGGACAGGGGGCGTACGAGCAGTACTTC. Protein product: CASSHPGQGAYEQYF. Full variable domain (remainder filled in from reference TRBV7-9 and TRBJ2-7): DTGVSQNPRHKITKRGQNVTFRCDPISEHNRLYWYRQTLGQGPEFLTYFQNEAQLEKSRLLSDRFSAERPKGSFSTLEIQRTEQGDSAMYLCASSHPGQGAYEQYFGPGTRLTVT.